The 31 T cell receptor beta chains listed next were all sequenced from one sample in a study of cytomegalovirus exposure and HLA in healthy donors. Amplification used 60 Vbeta primers and 13 Jbeta primers. Produced via immunoSEQ multiplex PCR; TCRdb's table is partial and in-frame only. This sample has 90,000 or so clones, with approximately 71% found just once. Sequencing input: PBMCs. These receptors all come from a woman under 30 in good health and CMV-seropositive.

This chain joins TRBV18 and TRBJ2-2; a possible D gene is TRBD1 (8 bases). This CDR3 is built from 17 residues. Germline assignment: CDR1 KGHSH and CDR2 LQKENI. V was cut by 3 bases and J by 3 bases, with 17 bases left in between. CDR3 nucleotide sequence: TGTGCCAGCTCACCGGGAGGGACAGGATGGGACACCGGGGAGCTGTTTTTT. Amino acids: CASSPGGTGWDTGELFF.

The chain combines TRBV5-1 with TRBJ2-3; the D is unclear. In germline, CDR1 is SGHRS, CDR2 YFSETQ. V dropped 4 bases and J dropped 6 bases, with 9 bases sitting between them. The CDR3 consists of 12 residues. The DNA of the CDR3 is TGCGCCAGCAGCCTTATATCGGATACGCAGTATTTT. It translates to CASSLISDTQYF.

In this sample, this clone turned up a few times. The rearrangement joins TRBV15 to TRBJ2-7, with TRBD2 matching over 10 bases. Trimming took 4 bases from V and 3 from J; bases not matched to a gene: 3. CDR3 length: 14 amino acids. Germline CDR1 LNHNV, CDR2 YYDKDF (reference sequence). CDR3 DNA sequence: TGTGCCACCAGCACAGCGGGAGGGAGCTACGAGCAGTACTTC. Translated, it gives CATSTAGGSYEQYF.

V gene TRBV28 combines with J gene TRBJ2-7, with 9 bases matching TRBD1. Germline values: CDR1 MDHEN, CDR2 SYDVKM. The CDR3 runs 16 residues. V lost 3 bases to trimming and J lost 0 bases; unmatched junction nucleotides: 6. Written as DNA, the CDR3 is TGTGCCAGCAGTTTTTGGACAGGGGCACCCTCCTACGAGCAGTACTTC. Its protein product is CASSFWTGAPSYEQYF.

This clone was detected a few times. V is TRBV4-3 and J is TRBJ2-5; the D gene is possibly TRBD2 (6 bases). Deletions cut 3 bases from V and 5 bases from J, with 10 bases between. The length of the CDR3 is 13 residues. The germline V gene encodes CDR1 LGHNA and CDR2 YSLEER. The CDR3 sequence: CASSHLGGETQYF. The CDR3 DNA reads as TGCGCCAGCAGCCATTTAGGAGGGGAGACCCAGTACTTC.

The chain couples TRBV7-9 to TRBJ1-2, with D unclear. The V and J ends lost 3 bases and 0 bases respectively, with 8 bases between them. Per germline, CDR1 SEHNR and CDR2 FQNEAQ (reference sequence). The CDR3 totals 14 residues. This CDR3 is CASSLTPTNYGYTF. The CDR3 bases are TGTGCCAGCAGCTTGACACCGACTAACTATGGCTACACCTTC.

The chain combines TRBV7-2 with TRBJ1-5; possibly TRBD1 for D (6 bases). This CDR3 region has 13 residues. The V end was cut by 5 bases, the J end by 5 bases, with 10 bases between. The V gene's germline CDR1 is SGHTA and CDR2 FQGNSA. The CDR3 coding sequence is TGTGCCAGCAGCCCTCAGGGGCATCAGCCCCAGCATTTT. This encodes CASSPQGHQPQHF.

The sample holds one count of this clone. This chain links TRBV5-1 with TRBJ2-7, with no clear D. This CDR3 is built from 13 residues. V shed 0 bases and J shed 3 bases, with 7 bases lying between them. Germline V gene lookup returns CDR1 SGHRS and CDR2 YFSETQ. DNA of the CDR3: TGCGCCAGCAGCTTGGTTGTGAGCTACGAGCAGTACTTC. It is translated as CASSLVVSYEQYF. Full variable domain (remainder filled in from reference TRBV5-1 and TRBJ2-7): KAGVTQTPRYLIKTRGQQVTLSCSPISGHRSVSWYQQTPGQGLQFLFEYFSETQRNKGNFPGRFSGRQFSNSRSEMNVSTLELGDSALYLCASSLVVSYEQYFGPGTRLTVT.

V usage is TRBV5-1 and J usage is TRBJ2-2; the D gene is possibly TRBD1 (5 bases). Trimming removed 2 bases from V and 0 bases from J, with 8 bases in between. The CDR3 is 15 residues long. Germline V lookup: CDR1 SGHRS, CDR2 YFSETQ. CDR3 region: CASSLGAANTGELFF. The DNA for the CDR3 is TGCGCCAGCAGCTTAGGGGCAGCGAACACCGGGGAGCTGTTTTTT.

V gene TRBV25-1 combines with J gene TRBJ2-7; D is perhaps TRBD2 (6 bases). Germline V gene sequence: CDR1 MGHDK, CDR2 SYGVNS. This CDR3 has 15 residues. V shed 1 base and J shed 6 bases, with 16 bases lying between them. The CDR3 bases are TGTGCCAGCAGTGAATTGGGGGACTCGATAGGCGAGCAGTACTTC. It translates to CASSELGDSIGEQYF.

The chain is built from TRBV15 and TRBJ2-1; TRBD2 matches at 16 bases. The ends lost 0 bases at V and 4 bases at J; junction bases unmatched: 3. Germline loops: CDR1 LNHNV, CDR2 YYDKDF (reference sequence). CDR3 length: 18 residues. CDR3 DNA sequence: TGTGCCACCAGCAGAGATGGGACTAGCGGGAGGGGGTACAATGAGCAGTTCTTC. This sequence encodes CATSRDGTSGRGYNEQFF.

V is TRBV27 and J is TRBJ2-1, with 10 positions matching TRBD2. The CDR3 is made up of 15 amino acids. From germline, CDR1 is MNHEY and CDR2 SMNVEV (reference sequence). J lost 6 bases, V lost 6 bases, and 8 bases had no gene match. CDR3 nucleotides: TGTGCCAGCAGCCCAAAGGCTAGCGGGGGCAATGAGCAGTTCTTC. Amino acids: CASSPKASGGNEQFF.

The chain is built from TRBV4-1 and TRBJ2-5; D may be TRBD2 (9 bases). Germline CDR1 MGHRA, CDR2 YSYEKL. The CDR3 sequence is 16 residues long. V lost 4 bases to trimming and J lost 5 bases, with 20 bases between them. As DNA, the CDR3 is TGCGCCAGCAGCCCTGAGAGCGGGAGGACAGGGGAGACCCAGTACTTC. Translated: CASSPESGRTGETQYF.

The rearrangement joins TRBV27 to TRBJ2-1, with 7 nucleotides matching TRBD2. This CDR3 spans 13 amino acids. J was trimmed by 4 bases and V by 4 bases; bases with no gene match: 1. CDR1 MNHEY and CDR2 SMNVEV come from the germline V gene (reference sequence). The CDR3 DNA reads as TGTGCCAGCAGTTATAGCGGGTACAATGAGCAGTTCTTC. Protein product: CASSYSGYNEQFF.

This chain joins TRBV11-2 and TRBJ1-5, with unresolved D. V lost 6 bases, J lost 3 bases, and 12 bases lay in between. Germline lookup yields CDR1 SGHAT and CDR2 FQNNGV. There are 14 residues in the CDR3. The CDR3 sequence is CASSLGGNNQPQHF. The DNA for the CDR3 is TGTGCCAGCAGTCTCGGAGGGAACAATCAGCCCCAGCATTTT.

CDR3 bases: TGTGCCAGCAGCCCGGGACAGGGGAAGGAGTATGGCTACACCTTC. This sequence encodes CASSPGQGKEYGYTF. The chain is built from TRBV7-9 and TRBJ1-2; TRBD1 agrees at 10 bases. This CDR3 spans 15 amino acids. Per the germline V gene, CDR1 is SEHNR and CDR2 is FQNEAQ (reference sequence). The ends lost 5 bases at V and 5 bases at J; junction bases unmatched: 8.

The chain employs TRBV4-2 and TRBJ2-7; D may be TRBD2 (5 bases). CDR1 and CDR2 (germline): LGHNA, YNFKEQ. CDR3 size: 15 residues. V shed 0 bases and J shed 1 base, with 10 bases lying between them. CDR3 region: CASSQDWWESYEQYF. CDR3 bases: TGTGCCAGCAGCCAAGATTGGTGGGAGTCCTACGAGCAGTACTTC.

This clone appeared a few times. The gene calls are TRBV4-1 and TRBJ1-2, with 8 bases fitting TRBD1. This CDR3 is 15 amino acids long. The V gene end was trimmed by 4 bases and the J gene end by 2 bases; junction bases not matched to a gene: 6. The germline V gene has CDR1 MGHRA and CDR2 YSYEKL. The CDR3 spells CASSPWTGSNYGYTF. CDR3 sequence (DNA): TGCGCCAGCAGCCCCTGGACAGGGTCCAACTATGGCTACACCTTC.

V gene TRBV7-2 combines with J gene TRBJ2-1; 7 bases line up with TRBD2. The junction had 8 bases not matched to a gene; V was cut back by 1 base and J by 5 bases. Germline-derived CDR1 and CDR2 are SGHTA and FQGNSA. This CDR3 spans 16 amino acids. CDR3 sequence reads: CASSLVSGTIHNEQFF. In DNA form, the CDR3 reads TGTGCCAGCAGCTTAGTCTCCGGGACTATCCACAATGAGCAGTTCTTC.

The chain is built from TRBV6-9 and TRBJ1-2; D call uncertain. The CDR3 is 8 residues long. The germline CDR1 and CDR2 sequences are MNHGY and SVAAGI. CDR3 amino acids: CGGGNYTF. CDR3 bases: TGTGGCGGAGGAAACTACACCTTC.

The CDR3 sequence is CASSSGGLVEQYF. The CDR3 DNA reads as TGTGCCAGTAGTTCAGGGGGGCTCGTCGAGCAGTACTTC. The V gene is TRBV19, the J gene TRBJ2-7, with D maybe TRBD1 (7 bases). Trimming pared 5 bases from V and 6 bases from J, leaving 14 bases between. CDR3 length equals 13 residues. Germline V gene lookup returns CDR1 LNHDA and CDR2 SQIVND (reference sequence).

The chain carries TRBV7-8 and TRBJ1-5; TRBD1 is a possible D gene (5 bases). This CDR3 is 14 amino acids long. Between the trimmed V and J ends, which lost 3 bases and 4 bases, there was a span of 10 bases. Germline CDR1 is SGHVS and CDR2 is FQNEAQ. The DNA of the CDR3 is TGTGCCAGCAGCTTCGGGCAGGGAAATCAGCCCCAGCATTTT. Protein product: CASSFGQGNQPQHF.

The gene calls are TRBV5-1 and TRBJ2-3; 8 nucleotides align to TRBD2. This CDR3 has 17 amino acids. V shed 1 base and J 1 base; nucleotides not matched to a gene: 8. Germline-derived CDR1 and CDR2 are SGHRS and YFSETQ. The DNA for the CDR3 is TGCGCCAGCAGCTTGCCGTCGAAAGCGGGGGGCACAGATACGCAGTATTTT. The encoded protein is CASSLPSKAGGTDTQYF.

The V call is TRBV2, the J call TRBJ2-1; D uncertain. This CDR3 has 16 residues. Deletions cut 4 bases from V and 0 bases from J, with 13 bases between. The V gene's germline CDR1 is SNHLY and CDR2 FYNNEI. The CDR3 here is CASSVGSVSSYNEQFF. Here the CDR3 DNA reads TGTGCCAGCAGTGTTGGAAGCGTCAGCTCCTACAATGAGCAGTTCTTC.

The rearrangement uses TRBV7-6 and TRBJ2-2, with D unresolved. V lost 5 bases, J lost 2 bases, and 12 bases lay in between. This CDR3 has 15 residues. Germline V lookup: CDR1 SGHVS, CDR2 FNYEAQ. The CDR3 bases are TGTGCCAGCAGCCCTGAGGCTCCCAACACCGGGGAGCTGTTTTTT. Residues: CASSPEAPNTGELFF.

The V and J genes are TRBV2 and TRBJ1-6; 7 bases match TRBD1. This CDR3 has 15 residues. The ends lost 2 bases at V and 7 bases at J; junction bases unmatched: 5. Germline CDR1 is SNHLY and CDR2 is FYNNEI. The CDR3: CASSERTGSNSPLHF. DNA for the CDR3: TGTGCCAGCAGTGAAAGGACAGGTTCAAATTCACCCCTCCACTTT.

V gene TRBV14 combines with J gene TRBJ2-1; TRBD1 aligns across 8 bases. This CDR3 is built from 15 residues. Germline loops: CDR1 SGHDN, CDR2 FVKESK. V was clipped by 2 bases and J by 3 bases; unmatched bases: 3. CDR3 residues: CASSQLTGGYNEQFF. The CDR3 DNA reads as TGTGCCAGCAGCCAACTTACAGGGGGCTACAATGAGCAGTTCTTC.

V gene TRBV30 combines with J gene TRBJ1-1, with 7 nucleotides matching TRBD1. From germline, CDR1 is GTSNPN and CDR2 SVGIG (reference sequence). V dropped 7 bases and J dropped 8; count of bases not matched to a gene: 4. This CDR3 comprises 10 residues. The CDR3 sequence: CALTQGEAFF. The CDR3 bases are TGTGCCTTGACACAGGGGGAAGCTTTCTTT.

A few counts support this clone. V is TRBV19 and J is TRBJ1-1, with TRBD1 as a possible D gene (5 bases). Trimming pared 10 bases from V and 7 bases from J, leaving 25 bases between. CDR1 and CDR2 from the germline V gene are LNHDA and SQIVND (reference sequence). The CDR3 extends over 15 amino acids. Here the CDR3 DNA reads TGTGCCACCCGCAAAAATGCACCCGGGGGGAATGAAGCTTTCTTT. This translates into CATRKNAPGGNEAFF. Combining the CDR3 with reference TRBV19 and TRBJ1-1 gives the whole variable domain DGGITQSPKYLFRKEGQNVTLSCEQNLNHDAMYWYRQDPGQGLRLIYYSQIVNDFQKGDIAEGYSVSREKKESFPLTVTSAQKNPTAFYLCATRKNAPGGNEAFFGQGTRLTVV.

This clone turned up a few times. Other DNA sequences of this sample code for an identical CDR3. This chain connects TRBV5-1 to TRBJ1-6; possible D gene TRBD1, 5 bases. Deletions cut 3 bases from V and 3 bases from J, with 13 bases between. Germline loops: CDR1 SGHRS, CDR2 YFSETQ. The CDR3 has 16 residues. CDR3 protein: CASSSGHGDYNSPLHF. In DNA form, the CDR3 reads TGCGCCAGCAGCTCCGGACATGGGGACTATAATTCACCCCTCCACTTT.

The chain joins TRBV9 to TRBJ2-3; possible D gene TRBD2, 6 bases. CDR1 is SGDLS, CDR2 YYNGEE, per germline. The V end lost 3 bases, the J end lost 0 bases, and 11 bases lay between the germline ends. The CDR3 extends over 15 amino acids. DNA for the CDR3: TGTGCCAGCAGCGCCTCCGGGACTAGCACAGATACGCAGTATTTT. This translates into CASSASGTSTDTQYF.